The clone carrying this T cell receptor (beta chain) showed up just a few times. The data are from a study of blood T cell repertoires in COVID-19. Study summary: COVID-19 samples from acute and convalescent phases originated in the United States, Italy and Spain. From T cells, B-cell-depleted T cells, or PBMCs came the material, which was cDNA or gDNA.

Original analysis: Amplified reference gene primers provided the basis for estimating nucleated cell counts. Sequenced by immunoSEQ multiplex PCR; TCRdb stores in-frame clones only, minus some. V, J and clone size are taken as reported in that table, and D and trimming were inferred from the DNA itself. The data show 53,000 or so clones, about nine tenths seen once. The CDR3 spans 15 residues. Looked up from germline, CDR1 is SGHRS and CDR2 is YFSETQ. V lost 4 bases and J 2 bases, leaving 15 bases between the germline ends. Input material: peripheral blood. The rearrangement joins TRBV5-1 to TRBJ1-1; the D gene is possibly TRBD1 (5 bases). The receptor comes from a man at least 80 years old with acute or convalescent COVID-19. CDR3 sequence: CASSTEGRTNTEAFF. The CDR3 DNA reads TGCGCCAGCAGCACGGAGGGGCGGACAAACACTGAAGCTTTCTTT.